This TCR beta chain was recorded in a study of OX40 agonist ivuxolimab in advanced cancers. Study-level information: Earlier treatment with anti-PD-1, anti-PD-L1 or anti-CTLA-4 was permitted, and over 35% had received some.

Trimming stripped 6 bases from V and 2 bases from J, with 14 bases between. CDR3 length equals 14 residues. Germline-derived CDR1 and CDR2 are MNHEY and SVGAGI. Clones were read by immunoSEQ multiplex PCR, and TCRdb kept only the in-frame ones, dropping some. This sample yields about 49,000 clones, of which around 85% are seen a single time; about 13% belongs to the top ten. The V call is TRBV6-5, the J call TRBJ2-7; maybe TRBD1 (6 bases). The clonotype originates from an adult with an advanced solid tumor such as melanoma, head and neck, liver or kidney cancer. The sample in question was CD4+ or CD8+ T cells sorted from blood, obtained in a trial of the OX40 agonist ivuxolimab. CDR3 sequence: CASRTGLYTYEQYF. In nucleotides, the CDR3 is TGTGCCAGCAGGACAGGACTCTACACCTACGAGCAGTACTTC.